This T cell receptor (beta chain) was identified during a study of CD8+ T cells in alopecia areata. Study-wide findings and caveats: Higher clonality and more expanded CD8+ clones appeared in lesional than normal scalp.

As to this clone: Its cognate antigen is unknown.

Extracted RNA was reverse transcribed, and the resulting cDNA served as sequencing template. This table comes from immunoSEQ multiplex PCR, and its TCRdb copy is limited to in-frame clones, with some not included. In the table there are approximately 150,000 clones, 62% of which are singletons. Germline V lookup: CDR1 SGDLS, CDR2 YYNGEE. With 0 bases removed from V and 0 bases from J, the gap between germline ends came to 8 bases. The CDR3 length is 15 residues. The rearrangement links TRBV9 to TRBJ2-3, with D possibly being TRBD1 or TRBD2 (5 bases each). The receptor was isolated from a human donor in good health. The sample consisted of CD8+ T cells sorted from blood. The CDR3 spells CASSVGGVSTDTQYF. Written as DNA, the CDR3 is TGTGCCAGCAGCGTAGGAGGGGTCAGCACAGATACGCAGTATTTT.